This T cell receptor beta chain is from a study of siplizumab effects on memory and regulatory T cells. General observations from the study: Proliferating Tregs' suppressive function in siplizumab cultures went unconfirmed. In roughly 80-97% of proliferating CD4+ or CD8+ clones, a naive or memory phenotype could not be assigned.

Remarks on this clone: Its antigen is currently unknown.

The germline CDR1 and CDR2 sequences are MGHRA and YSYEKL. V was clipped by 0 bases and J by 1 base; unmatched bases: 8. The CDR3 covers 18 residues. Assaying covered 10^5 or so TCR templates per sample. Assay used: immunoSEQ multiplex PCR; TCRdb lists only in-frame clones, some missing. Of around 58,000 clones listed, around four fifths are singletons. The receptor's source is a human donor in good health. The chain is built from TRBV4-1 and TRBJ2-7; 11 bases are shared with TRBD2. The specimen was memory CD4+ T cells sorted from blood. The CDR3 spells CASSQEVGLAGRSYEQYF. For the CDR3, the DNA is TGCGCCAGCAGCCAAGAAGTTGGACTAGCGGGCCGTTCCTACGAGCAGTACTTC.